Shown below are 14 T cell receptor beta chains from a single sample sequenced in a study of T cell responses to AZD1222 COVID-19 vaccine. TCRdb's table, derived via immunoSEQ multiplex PCR, lists solely in-frame clones and lacks some. The data contain under 60,000 clones, around 84% of them seen just once; the ten biggest clones take up around 9.6%. The specimen comprised peripheral blood, sampled on day 0 of AZD1222 vaccination. Source of these receptors: an adult in good health.

The chain carries TRBV2 and TRBJ2-7, with D perhaps TRBD2 (7 bases). Trimming pared 2 bases from V and 5 bases from J, leaving 19 bases between. CDR1 SNHLY and CDR2 FYNNEI come from the germline V gene. The CDR3 is 16 residues long. The CDR3 DNA is TGTGCCAGCAGTGAAACAGGGCGGGGGCCACTTAACGAGCAGTACTTC. Residues: CASSETGRGPLNEQYF.

V usage is TRBV5-1 and J usage is TRBJ1-2; a possible D gene is TRBD1 (5 bases). Trimming removed 0 bases from V and 4 bases from J, with 16 bases in between. Germline V gene lookup returns CDR1 SGHRS and CDR2 YFSETQ. The CDR3 consists of 16 residues. This chain's CDR3 is CASSLAGGSRAYGYTF. In DNA, the CDR3 is TGCGCCAGCAGCTTGGCCGGTGGTAGCAGGGCCTATGGCTACACCTTC.

This clone showed up just a few times. The V call is TRBV10-3, the J call TRBJ2-1; 10 nucleotides match TRBD2. CDR3 length equals 15 residues. Germline CDR1 ENHRY, CDR2 SYGVKD. The J segment lost 7 bases and the V segment lost 2 bases, leaving 5 bases of the junction unmatched. CDR3 DNA sequence: TGTGCCATCAGTGAGGATAGCGGGGGGATAAATGAGCAGTTCTTC. Its protein is CAISEDSGGINEQFF.

Here the CDR3 reads CASNDQGLRGYGYTF. The DNA of the CDR3 is TGTGCCAGTAACGATCAGGGGCTGAGGGGGTATGGCTACACCTTC. The chain is built from TRBV19 and TRBJ1-2, with D perhaps matching TRBD1 (6 bases). Germline lookup yields CDR1 LNHDA and CDR2 SQIVND (reference sequence). The CDR3 has 15 residues. Trimming cost V 7 bases and J 5 bases, with 20 bases left between them.

The V and J genes are TRBV28 and TRBJ1-2, with D hard to call. The V and J ends lost 2 bases and 4 bases respectively, with 17 bases between them. Germline CDR1 reads MDHEN; CDR2 reads SYDVKM. The CDR3 runs 16 residues. The CDR3 sequence: CASSLTETFSPYGYTF. The CDR3 DNA reads TGTGCCAGCAGTTTAACAGAAACCTTTTCCCCCTATGGCTACACCTTC.

CDR3 DNA: TGTGCCAGCAGCTCACAGATTCACTCTGGAAACACCATATATTTT. It specifies CASSSQIHSGNTIYF. This rearrangement joins TRBV7-2 to TRBJ1-3, with no clear D. The CDR3 contains 15 residues. V lost 4 bases to trimming and J lost 0 bases, with 10 bases between them. CDR1 and CDR2 from the germline V gene are SGHTA and FQGNSA.

The chain links TRBV6-1 to TRBJ2-1; TRBD2 matches 9 bases. In germline, CDR1 is MNHNS, CDR2 SASEGT. The CDR3 is made up of 17 amino acids. The J segment lost 4 bases and the V segment lost 4 bases, leaving 11 bases of the junction unmatched. The CDR3 DNA follows: TGTGCCAGCAGTGCAGGGGTTCTAGCGGGGCCATACAATGAGCAGTTCTTC. This translates into CASSAGVLAGPYNEQFF.

The V gene is TRBV7-9, the J gene TRBJ2-7; maybe TRBD1 (6 bases). Germline V gene sequence: CDR1 SEHNR, CDR2 FQNEAQ (reference sequence). This CDR3 is built from 15 residues. V was shortened by 5 bases and J by 2 bases, with 16 bases between the two germline ends. CDR3 DNA: TGTGCCAGCAGCGGACGGGACAAGAATACCTACGAGCAGTACTTC. Its protein is CASSGRDKNTYEQYF.

J is TRBJ1-1 and V is TRBV29-1; D remains unclear. The CDR3 loop spans 13 amino acids. V lost 4 bases, J lost 1 base, and 10 bases lay in between. The V gene's germline CDR1 is SQVTM and CDR2 ANQGSEA. In nucleotides, the CDR3 is TGCAGCGTTGCCCTCGACCCGAACACTGAAGCTTTCTTT. Translation: CSVALDPNTEAFF.

This CDR3 is CASSYDRALGYEQYF. The DNA of the CDR3 is TGTGCCAGCAGCTACGACAGGGCCCTTGGGTACGAGCAGTACTTC. The rearrangement joins TRBV11-2 to TRBJ2-7; 7 bases line up with TRBD1. The germline V gene has CDR1 SGHAT and CDR2 FQNNGV. V dropped 4 bases and J dropped 4; count of bases not matched to a gene: 10. The CDR3 runs 15 residues.

Only a few counts were recorded for this clone. V is TRBV27 and J is TRBJ2-3; possibly TRBD1 or TRBD2 for D (5 bases each). The CDR3 covers 14 residues. V lost 0 bases and J 1 base, leaving 5 bases between the germline ends. Per germline, CDR1 MNHEY and CDR2 SMNVEV (reference sequence). The CDR3 sequence is CASSLSGGTDTQYF. CDR3 nucleotides: TGTGCCAGCAGTTTATCGGGGGGCACAGATACGCAGTATTTT.

The chain has TRBV2 and TRBJ1-5; D is undetermined. Between the trimmed V and J ends, which lost 6 bases and 11 bases, there was a span of 20 bases. The CDR3 runs 14 residues. Germline V gene lookup returns CDR1 SNHLY and CDR2 FYNNEI. The CDR3 protein is CASRREGGLQAQHF. The CDR3 region has the DNA TGTGCCAGCAGGCGCGAGGGCGGTCTTCAAGCCCAGCATTTT.

The chain carries TRBV21-1 and TRBJ1-2. TRBV21-1 is a documented pseudogene. CDR3 size: 18 residues. In DNA form, the CDR3 reads TGTGCCAGCAGCGACACCGACCTCCGGGACGGCTCTAACTATGGCTACACCTTC. Its translation is CASSDTDLRDGSNYGYTF.

The chain employs TRBV6-5 and TRBJ1-6, with 11 bases fitting TRBD1. The CDR3 loop spans 16 amino acids. The V gene end was trimmed by 0 bases and the J gene end by 9 bases; junction bases not matched to a gene: 4. From germline, CDR1 is MNHEY and CDR2 SVGAGI. The CDR3 is CASSYSVGTGGSPLHF. CDR3 DNA sequence: TGTGCCAGCAGTTACTCGGTCGGGACAGGGGGTTCACCCCTCCACTTT.